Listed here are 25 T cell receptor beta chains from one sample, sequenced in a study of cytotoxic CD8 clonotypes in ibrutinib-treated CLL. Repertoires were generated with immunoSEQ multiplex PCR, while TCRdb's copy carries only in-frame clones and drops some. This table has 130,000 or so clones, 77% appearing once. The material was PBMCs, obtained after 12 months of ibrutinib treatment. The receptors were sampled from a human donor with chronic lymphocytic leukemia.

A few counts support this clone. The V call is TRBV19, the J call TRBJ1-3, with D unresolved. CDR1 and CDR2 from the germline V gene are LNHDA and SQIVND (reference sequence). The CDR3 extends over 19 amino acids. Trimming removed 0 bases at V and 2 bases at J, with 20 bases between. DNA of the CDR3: TGTGCCAGTAGTATAGATCCCCGGGCAGGCGCCAGAGCTGGAAACACCATATATTTT. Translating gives CASSIDPRAGARAGNTIYF.

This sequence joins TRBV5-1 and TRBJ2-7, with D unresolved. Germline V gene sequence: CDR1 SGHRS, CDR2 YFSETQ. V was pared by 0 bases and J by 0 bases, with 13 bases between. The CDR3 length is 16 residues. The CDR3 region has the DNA TGCGCCAGCAGCTTGGATTTGGACGGAAGCTCCTACGAGCAGTACTTC. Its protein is CASSLDLDGSSYEQYF.

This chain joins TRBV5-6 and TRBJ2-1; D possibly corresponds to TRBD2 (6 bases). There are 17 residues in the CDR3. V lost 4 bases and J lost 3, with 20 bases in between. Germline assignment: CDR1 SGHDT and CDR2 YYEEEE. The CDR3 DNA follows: TGTGCCAGCAGCGATCCCGGGGGAGTTGGTTTCTACAATGAGCAGTTCTTC. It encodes CASSDPGGVGFYNEQFF.

The CDR3 loop is CSVAPTEENTEAFF. CDR3 DNA: TGCAGCGTTGCACCGACAGAAGAGAACACTGAAGCTTTCTTT. The V call is TRBV29-1, the J call TRBJ1-1, with D possibly being TRBD1 (5 bases). The germline gives CDR1 SQVTM, CDR2 ANQGSEA. Trimming took off 4 bases at V and 1 base at J, with 13 bases between the two ends. The CDR3 contains 14 residues.

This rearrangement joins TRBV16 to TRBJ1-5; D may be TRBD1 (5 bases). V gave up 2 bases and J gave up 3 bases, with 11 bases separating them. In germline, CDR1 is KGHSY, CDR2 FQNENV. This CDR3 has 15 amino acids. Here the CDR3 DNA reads TGTGCCAGCAGCCAACAGGGTGAGGTCAATCAGCCCCAGCATTTT. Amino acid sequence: CASSQQGEVNQPQHF.

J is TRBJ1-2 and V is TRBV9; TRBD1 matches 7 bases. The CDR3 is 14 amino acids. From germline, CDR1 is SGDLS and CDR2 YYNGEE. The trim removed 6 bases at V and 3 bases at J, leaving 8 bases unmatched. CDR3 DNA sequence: TGTGCCAGCAACCTACAGGGGAACGACTATGGCTACACCTTC. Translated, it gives CASNLQGNDYGYTF.

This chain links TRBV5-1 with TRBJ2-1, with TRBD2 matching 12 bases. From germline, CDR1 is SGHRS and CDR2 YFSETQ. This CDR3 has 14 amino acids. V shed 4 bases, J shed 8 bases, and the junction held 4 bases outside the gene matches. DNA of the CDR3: TGCGCCAGCAGCGTGACTAGCGGGAGCGATGAGCAGTTCTTC. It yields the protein CASSVTSGSDEQFF. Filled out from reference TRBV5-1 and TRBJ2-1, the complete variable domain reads KAGVTQTPRYLIKTRGQQVTLSCSPISGHRSVSWYQQTPGQGLQFLFEYFSETQRNKGNFPGRFSGRQFSNSRSEMNVSTLELGDSALYLCASSVTSGSDEQFFGPGTRLTVL.

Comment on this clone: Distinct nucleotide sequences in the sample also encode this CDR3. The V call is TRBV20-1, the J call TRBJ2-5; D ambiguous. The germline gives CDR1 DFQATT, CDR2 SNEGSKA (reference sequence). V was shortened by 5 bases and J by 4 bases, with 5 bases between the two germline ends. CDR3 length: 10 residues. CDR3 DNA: TGCAGTGCTCGTAGAGAGACCCAGTACTTC. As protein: CSARRETQYF.

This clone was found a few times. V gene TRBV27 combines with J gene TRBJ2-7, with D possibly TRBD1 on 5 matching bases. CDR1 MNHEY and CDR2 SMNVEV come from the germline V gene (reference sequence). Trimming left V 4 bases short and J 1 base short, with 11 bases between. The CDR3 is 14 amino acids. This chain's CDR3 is CASSSTRQSYEQYF. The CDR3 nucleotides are TGTGCCAGCAGTTCGACCCGACAGTCCTACGAGCAGTACTTC.

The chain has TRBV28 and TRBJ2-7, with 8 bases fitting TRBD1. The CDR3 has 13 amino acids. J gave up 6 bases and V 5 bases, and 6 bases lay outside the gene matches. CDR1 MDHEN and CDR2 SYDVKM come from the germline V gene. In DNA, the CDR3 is TGTGCCAGCAGTCCCTTCGACAGGGGCGAGCAGTACTTC. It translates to CASSPFDRGEQYF.

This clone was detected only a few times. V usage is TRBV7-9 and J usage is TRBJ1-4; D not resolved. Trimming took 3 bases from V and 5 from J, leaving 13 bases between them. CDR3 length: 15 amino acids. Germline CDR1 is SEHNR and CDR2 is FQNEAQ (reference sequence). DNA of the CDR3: TGTGCCAGCAGCTTCCCAACTGGGGAAAATGAAAAACTGTTTTTT. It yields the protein CASSFPTGENEKLFF. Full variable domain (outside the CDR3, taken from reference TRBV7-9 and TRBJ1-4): DTGVSQNPRHKITKRGQNVTFRCDPISEHNRLYWYRQTLGQGPEFLTYFQNEAQLEKSRLLSDRFSAERPKGSFSTLEIQRTEQGDSAMYLCASSFPTGENEKLFFGSGTQLSVL.

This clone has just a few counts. The CDR3 DNA reads TGTGCCAGCACCCCCCCTCACGGACAGGGGCCGAATGAGCAGTTCTTC. This translates into CASTPPHGQGPNEQFF. The chain couples TRBV28 to TRBJ2-1; 9 bases agree with TRBD1. Germline V gene sequence: CDR1 MDHEN, CDR2 SYDVKM. V shed 7 bases and J 7 bases; nucleotides not matched to a gene: 14. The length of the CDR3 is 16 residues.

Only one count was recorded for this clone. DNA of the CDR3: TGTGCCAGCAGTGTAACCCAGCAGGGCACAGATACGCAGTATTTT. It codes for CASSVTQQGTDTQYF. This rearrangement joins TRBV6-1 to TRBJ2-3; D ambiguous. Germline V gene data show CDR1 as MNHNS and CDR2 as SASEGT. The V end was cut by 4 bases, the J end by 1 base, with 12 bases between. The length of the CDR3 is 15 residues.

The DNA of the CDR3 is TGTGCCAGCAGCGACCTCCCTCGGGGAGAGAGGGAAGCTTTCTTT. Amino acid sequence: CASSDLPRGEREAFF. The chain couples TRBV9 to TRBJ1-1; D gene ambiguous. The CDR3 runs to 15 residues. Germline CDR1 and CDR2: SGDLS and YYNGEE. The V end was cut by 3 bases, the J end by 8 bases, with 20 bases between.

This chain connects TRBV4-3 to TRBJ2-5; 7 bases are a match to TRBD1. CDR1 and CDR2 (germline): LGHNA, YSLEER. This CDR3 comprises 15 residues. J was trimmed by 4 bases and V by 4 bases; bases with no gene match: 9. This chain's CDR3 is CASSRQGSSRETQYF. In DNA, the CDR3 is TGCGCCAGCAGCCGACAGGGTTCGTCGAGAGAGACCCAGTACTTC.

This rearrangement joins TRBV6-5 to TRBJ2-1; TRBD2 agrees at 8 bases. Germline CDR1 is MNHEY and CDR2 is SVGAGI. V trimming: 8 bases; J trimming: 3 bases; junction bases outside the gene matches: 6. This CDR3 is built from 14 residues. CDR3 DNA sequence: TGTGCCAGCCGAGCCGGGGGGGTCTACAATGAGCAGTTCTTC. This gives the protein CASRAGGVYNEQFF.

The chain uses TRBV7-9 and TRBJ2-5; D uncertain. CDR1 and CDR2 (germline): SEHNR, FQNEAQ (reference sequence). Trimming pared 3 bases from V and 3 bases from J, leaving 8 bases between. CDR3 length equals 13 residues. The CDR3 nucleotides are TGTGCCAGCAGCTTTCAGACCAAAGAGACCCAGTACTTC. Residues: CASSFQTKETQYF.

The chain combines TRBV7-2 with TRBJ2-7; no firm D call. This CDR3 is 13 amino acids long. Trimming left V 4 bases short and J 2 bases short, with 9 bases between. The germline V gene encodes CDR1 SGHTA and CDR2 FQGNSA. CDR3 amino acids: CASSSKPAYEQYF. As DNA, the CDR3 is TGTGCCAGCAGCTCAAAACCCGCCTACGAGCAGTACTTC.

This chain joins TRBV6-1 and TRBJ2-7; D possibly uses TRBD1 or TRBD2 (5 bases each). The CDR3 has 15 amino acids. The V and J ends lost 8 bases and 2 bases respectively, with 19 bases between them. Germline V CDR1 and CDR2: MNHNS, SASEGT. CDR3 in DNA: TGTGCCAGCCTATATCAAAGGTGGGACCCCTACGAGCAGTACTTC. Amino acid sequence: CASLYQRWDPYEQYF.

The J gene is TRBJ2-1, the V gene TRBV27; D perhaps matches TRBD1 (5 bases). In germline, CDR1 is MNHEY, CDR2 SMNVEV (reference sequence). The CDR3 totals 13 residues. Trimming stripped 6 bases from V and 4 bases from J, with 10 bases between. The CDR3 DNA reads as TGTGCCAGCAGAGACAGAACTTACAATGAGCAGTTCTTC. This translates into CASRDRTYNEQFF.

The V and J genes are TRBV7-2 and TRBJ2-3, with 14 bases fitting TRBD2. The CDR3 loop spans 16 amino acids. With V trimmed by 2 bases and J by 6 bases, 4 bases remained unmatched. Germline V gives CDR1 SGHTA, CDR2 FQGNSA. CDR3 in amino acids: CASSLMGTSGSDTQYF. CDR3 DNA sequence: TGTGCCAGCAGCTTAATGGGGACTAGCGGGAGTGATACGCAGTATTTT. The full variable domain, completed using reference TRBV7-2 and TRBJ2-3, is GAGVSQSPSNKVTEKGKDVELRCDPISGHTALYWYRQSLGQGLEFLIYFQGNSAPDKSGLPSDRFSAERTGGSVSTLTIQRTQQEDSAVYLCASSLMGTSGSDTQYFGPGTRLTVL.

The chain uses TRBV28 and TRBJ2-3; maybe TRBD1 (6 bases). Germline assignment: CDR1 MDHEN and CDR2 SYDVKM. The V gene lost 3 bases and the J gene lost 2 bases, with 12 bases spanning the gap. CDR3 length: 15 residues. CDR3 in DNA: TGTGCCAGCAGTTTCGAGGCAGGGGACACAGATACGCAGTATTTT. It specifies CASSFEAGDTDTQYF.

Here the CDR3 DNA reads TGTGCCAGCAGTTTGTCGGGCCCCCTCCACTTT. Its protein product is CASSLSGPLHF. The chain uses TRBV28 and TRBJ1-6; no reliable D call. This CDR3 spans 11 amino acids. The germline gives CDR1 MDHEN, CDR2 SYDVKM. Trimming shortened V by 3 bases and J by 13 bases, and 7 bases separated the two germline ends.

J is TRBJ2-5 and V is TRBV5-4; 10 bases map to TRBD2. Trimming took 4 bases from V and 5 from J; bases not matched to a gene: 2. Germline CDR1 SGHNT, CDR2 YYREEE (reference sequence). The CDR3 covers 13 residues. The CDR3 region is CASSTAGGETQYF. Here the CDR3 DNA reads TGTGCCAGCAGCACAGCGGGGGGGGAGACCCAGTACTTC.

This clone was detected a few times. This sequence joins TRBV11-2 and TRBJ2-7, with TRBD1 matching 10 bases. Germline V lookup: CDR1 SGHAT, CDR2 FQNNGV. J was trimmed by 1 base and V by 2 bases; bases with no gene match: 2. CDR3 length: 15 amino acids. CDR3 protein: CASSLRGQGSYEQYF. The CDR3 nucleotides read TGTGCCAGCAGCTTAAGGGGACAGGGGTCCTACGAGCAGTACTTC.